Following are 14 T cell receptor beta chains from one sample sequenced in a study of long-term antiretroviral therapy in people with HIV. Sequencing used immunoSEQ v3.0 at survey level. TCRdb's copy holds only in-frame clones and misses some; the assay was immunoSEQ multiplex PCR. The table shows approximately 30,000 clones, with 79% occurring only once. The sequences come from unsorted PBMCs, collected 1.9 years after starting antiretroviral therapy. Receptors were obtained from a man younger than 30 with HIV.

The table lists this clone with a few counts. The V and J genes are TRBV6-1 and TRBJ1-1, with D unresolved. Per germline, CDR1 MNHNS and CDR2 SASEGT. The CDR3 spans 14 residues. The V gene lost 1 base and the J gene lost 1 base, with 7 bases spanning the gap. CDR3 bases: TGTGCCAGCAGTGAAGAAGTCCAGAACACTGAAGCTTTCTTT. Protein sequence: CASSEEVQNTEAFF.

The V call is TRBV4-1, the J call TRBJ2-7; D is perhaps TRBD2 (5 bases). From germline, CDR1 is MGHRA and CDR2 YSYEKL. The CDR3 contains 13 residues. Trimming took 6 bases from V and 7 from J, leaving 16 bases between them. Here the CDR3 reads CASSRELSEEQYV. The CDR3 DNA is TGCGCCAGCAGTCGGGAACTCTCTGAGGAGCAGTACGTC.

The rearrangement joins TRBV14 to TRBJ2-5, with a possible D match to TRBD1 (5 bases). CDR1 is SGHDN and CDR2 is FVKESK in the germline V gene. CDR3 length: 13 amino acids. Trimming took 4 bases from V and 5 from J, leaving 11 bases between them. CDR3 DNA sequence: TGTGCCAGCAGCCCAGGGTGGCGGGAGACCCAGTACTTC. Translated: CASSPGWRETQYF.

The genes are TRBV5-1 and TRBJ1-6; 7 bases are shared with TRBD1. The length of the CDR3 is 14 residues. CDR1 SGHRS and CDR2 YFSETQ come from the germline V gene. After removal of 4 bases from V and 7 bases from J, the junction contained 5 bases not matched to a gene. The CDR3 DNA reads TGCGCCAGCAGCCCGGACAGGTGGAATTCACCCCTCCACTTT. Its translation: CASSPDRWNSPLHF.

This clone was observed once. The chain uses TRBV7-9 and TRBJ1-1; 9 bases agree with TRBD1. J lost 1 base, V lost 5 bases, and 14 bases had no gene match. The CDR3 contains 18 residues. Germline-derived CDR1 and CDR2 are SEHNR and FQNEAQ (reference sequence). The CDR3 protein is CASSLPPGQGSGNTEAFF. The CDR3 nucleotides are TGTGCCAGCAGCCTGCCTCCGGGACAGGGTTCGGGGAACACTGAAGCTTTCTTT.

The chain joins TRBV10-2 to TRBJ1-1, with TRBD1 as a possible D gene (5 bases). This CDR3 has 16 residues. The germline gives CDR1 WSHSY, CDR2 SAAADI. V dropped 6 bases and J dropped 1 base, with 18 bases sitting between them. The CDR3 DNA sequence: TGCGCCAGCAGAAGGGAAGAGGGGCTGAAGAACACTGAAGCTTTCTTT. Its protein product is CASRREEGLKNTEAFF.

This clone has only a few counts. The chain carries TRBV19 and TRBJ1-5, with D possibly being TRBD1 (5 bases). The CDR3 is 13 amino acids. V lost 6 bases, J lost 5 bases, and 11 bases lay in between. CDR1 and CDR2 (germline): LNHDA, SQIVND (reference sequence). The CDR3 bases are TGTGCCAGTAGCCGACAGCGTGATCAGCCCCAGCATTTT. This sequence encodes CASSRQRDQPQHF. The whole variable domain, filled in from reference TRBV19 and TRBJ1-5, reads DGGITQSPKYLFRKEGQNVTLSCEQNLNHDAMYWYRQDPGQGLRLIYYSQIVNDFQKGDIAEGYSVSREKKESFPLTVTSAQKNPTAFYLCASSRQRDQPQHFGDGTRLSIL.

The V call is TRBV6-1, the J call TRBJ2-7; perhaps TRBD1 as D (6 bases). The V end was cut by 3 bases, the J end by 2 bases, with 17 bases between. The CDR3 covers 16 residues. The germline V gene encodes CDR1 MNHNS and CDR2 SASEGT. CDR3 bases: TGTGCCAGCAGTGAGATTCCGGGGCAGGGGCCCTACGAGCAGTACGTC. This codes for CASSEIPGQGPYEQYV.

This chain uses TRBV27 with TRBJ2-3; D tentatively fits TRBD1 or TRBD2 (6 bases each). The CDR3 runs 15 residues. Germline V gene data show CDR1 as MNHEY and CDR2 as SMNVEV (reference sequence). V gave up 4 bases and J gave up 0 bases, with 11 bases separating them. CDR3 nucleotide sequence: TGTGCCAGCAGTTCTCGGGGGCCAAGCACAGATACGCAGTATTTT. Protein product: CASSSRGPSTDTQYF.

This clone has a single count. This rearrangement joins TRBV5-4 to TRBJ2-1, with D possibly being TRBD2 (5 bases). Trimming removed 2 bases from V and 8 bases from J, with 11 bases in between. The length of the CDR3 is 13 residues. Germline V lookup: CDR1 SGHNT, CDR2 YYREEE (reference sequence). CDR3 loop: CASSFSGFDEQFF. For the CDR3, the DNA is TGTGCCAGCAGCTTTTCGGGGTTCGATGAGCAGTTCTTC.

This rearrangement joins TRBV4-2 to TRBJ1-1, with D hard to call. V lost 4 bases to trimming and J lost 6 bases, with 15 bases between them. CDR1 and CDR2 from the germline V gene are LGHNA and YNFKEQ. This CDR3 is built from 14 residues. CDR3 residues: CASSRGSLNAEAFF. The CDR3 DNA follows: TGTGCCAGCAGCCGGGGTTCACTGAATGCTGAAGCTTTCTTT.

The CDR3 is CASRDSLYGYTF. CDR3 DNA: TGTGCCAGCAGGGACAGTCTCTATGGCTACACCTTC. The gene calls are TRBV6-5 and TRBJ1-2, with D possibly being TRBD1 (6 bases). V was shortened by 6 bases and J by 4 bases, with 9 bases between the two germline ends. This CDR3 has 12 residues. Per the germline V gene, CDR1 is MNHEY and CDR2 is SVGAGI.

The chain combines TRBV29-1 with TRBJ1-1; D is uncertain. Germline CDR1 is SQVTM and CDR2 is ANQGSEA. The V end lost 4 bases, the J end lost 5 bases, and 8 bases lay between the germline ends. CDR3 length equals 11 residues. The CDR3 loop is CSVGGVTEAFF. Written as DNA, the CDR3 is TGCAGCGTTGGGGGTGTAACTGAAGCTTTCTTT. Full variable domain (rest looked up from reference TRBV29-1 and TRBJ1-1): SAVISQKPSRDICQRGTSLTIQCQVDSQVTMMFWYRQQPGQSLTLIATANQGSEATYESGFVIDKFPISRPNLTFSTLTVSNMSPEDSSIYLCSVGGVTEAFFGQGTRLTVV.

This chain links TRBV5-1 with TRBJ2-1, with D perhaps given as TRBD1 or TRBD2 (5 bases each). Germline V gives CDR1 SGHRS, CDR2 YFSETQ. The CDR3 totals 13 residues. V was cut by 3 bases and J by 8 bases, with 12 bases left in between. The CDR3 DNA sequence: TGCGCCAGCAGCTCCGGGGCAACACATGAGCAGTTCTTC. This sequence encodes CASSSGATHEQFF.